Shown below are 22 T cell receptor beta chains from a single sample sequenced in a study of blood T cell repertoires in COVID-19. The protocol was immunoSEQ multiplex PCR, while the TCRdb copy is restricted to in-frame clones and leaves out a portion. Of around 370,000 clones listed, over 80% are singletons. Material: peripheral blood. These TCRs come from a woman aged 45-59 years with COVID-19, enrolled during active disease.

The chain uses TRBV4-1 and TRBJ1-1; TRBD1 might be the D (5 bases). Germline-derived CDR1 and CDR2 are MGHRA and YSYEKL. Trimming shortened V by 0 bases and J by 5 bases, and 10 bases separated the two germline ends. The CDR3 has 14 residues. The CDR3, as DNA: TGCGCCAGCAGCCAAGATTGGGGGGGGACTGAAGCTTTCTTT. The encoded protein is CASSQDWGGTEAFF.

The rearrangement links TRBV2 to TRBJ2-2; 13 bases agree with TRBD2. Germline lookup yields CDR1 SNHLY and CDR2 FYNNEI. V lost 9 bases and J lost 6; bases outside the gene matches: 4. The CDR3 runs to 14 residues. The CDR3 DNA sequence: TGTGCCAGACGACTAGCGGGAGGATCCGGGGAGCTGTTTTTT. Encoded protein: CARRLAGGSGELFF.

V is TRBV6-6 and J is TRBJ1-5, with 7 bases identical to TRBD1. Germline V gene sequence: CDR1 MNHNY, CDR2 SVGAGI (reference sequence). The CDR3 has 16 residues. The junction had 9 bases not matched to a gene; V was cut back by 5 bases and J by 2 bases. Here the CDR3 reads CASSNYETGRNQPQHF. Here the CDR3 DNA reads TGTGCCAGCAGTAACTATGAGACAGGGCGCAATCAGCCCCAGCATTTT.

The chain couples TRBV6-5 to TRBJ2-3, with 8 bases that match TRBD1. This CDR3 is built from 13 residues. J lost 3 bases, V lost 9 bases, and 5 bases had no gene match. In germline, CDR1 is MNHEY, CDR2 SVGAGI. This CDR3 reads CASGDRLTDTQYF. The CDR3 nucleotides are TGTGCCAGTGGGGACAGGTTAACAGATACGCAGTATTTT.

CDR3 nucleotide sequence: TGTGCCAGCAGCGTAGCTACAGGGTTGGGAAACACCATATATTTT. Protein product: CASSVATGLGNTIYF. The rearrangement joins TRBV9 to TRBJ1-3, with a weak D call TRBD1 (6 bases). The CDR3 is 15 residues long. Germline lookup yields CDR1 SGDLS and CDR2 YYNGEE. The germline V and J ends were trimmed by 0 bases and 4 bases, with 11 bases remaining between them.

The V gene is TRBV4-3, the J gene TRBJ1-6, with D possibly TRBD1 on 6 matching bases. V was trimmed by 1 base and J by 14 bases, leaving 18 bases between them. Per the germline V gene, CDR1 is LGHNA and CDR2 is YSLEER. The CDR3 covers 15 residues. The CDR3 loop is CASSQGYREPRSLHF. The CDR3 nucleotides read TGCGCCAGCAGCCAAGGGTACAGGGAACCTAGGTCCCTCCACTTT.

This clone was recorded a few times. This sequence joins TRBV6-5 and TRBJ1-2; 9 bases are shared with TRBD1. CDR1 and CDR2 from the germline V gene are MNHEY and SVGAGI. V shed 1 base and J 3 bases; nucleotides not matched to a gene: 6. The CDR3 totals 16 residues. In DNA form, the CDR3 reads TGTGCCAGCAGTTACTTGAGGGACAGGGTGGACTATGGCTACACCTTC. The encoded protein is CASSYLRDRVDYGYTF.

The CDR3 sequence: CAISDGTGPYEQYF. In DNA, the CDR3 is TGTGCCATCAGTGACGGGACAGGACCTTACGAGCAGTACTTC. This chain connects TRBV10-3 to TRBJ2-7; 8 bases match TRBD1. Per germline, CDR1 ENHRY and CDR2 SYGVKD. Germline trimming cut 3 bases from V and 4 bases from J; bases unmatched to any gene: 5. CDR3 size: 14 residues.

The CDR3 protein is CASRSAGARLYGYTF. For the CDR3, the DNA is TGTGCCAGTAGAAGCGCAGGGGCAAGGCTTTATGGCTACACCTTC. The chain employs TRBV19 and TRBJ1-2, with D tentatively TRBD1 (6 bases). The CDR3 consists of 15 residues. V lost 6 bases, J lost 5 bases, and 19 bases lay in between. Germline V gene sequence: CDR1 LNHDA, CDR2 SQIVND (reference sequence).

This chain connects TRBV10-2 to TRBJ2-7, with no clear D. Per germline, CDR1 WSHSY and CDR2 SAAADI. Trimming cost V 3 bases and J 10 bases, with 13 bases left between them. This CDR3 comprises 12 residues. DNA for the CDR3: TGCGCCAGCAGTGAATTCGTATTGTCCCAGTACTTC. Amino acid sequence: CASSEFVLSQYF.

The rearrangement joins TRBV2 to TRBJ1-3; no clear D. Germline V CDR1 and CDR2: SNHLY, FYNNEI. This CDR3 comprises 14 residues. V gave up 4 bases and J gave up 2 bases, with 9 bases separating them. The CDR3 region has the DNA TGTGCCAGCAGTGTTGGGCGACCTGGAAACACCATATATTTT. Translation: CASSVGRPGNTIYF.

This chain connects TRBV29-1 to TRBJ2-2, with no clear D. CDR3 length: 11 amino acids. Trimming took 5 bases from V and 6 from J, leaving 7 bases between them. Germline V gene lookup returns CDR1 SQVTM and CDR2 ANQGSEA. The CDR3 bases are TGCAGCGTTCTAGGTTCCGGGGAGCTGTTTTTT. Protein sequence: CSVLGSGELFF.

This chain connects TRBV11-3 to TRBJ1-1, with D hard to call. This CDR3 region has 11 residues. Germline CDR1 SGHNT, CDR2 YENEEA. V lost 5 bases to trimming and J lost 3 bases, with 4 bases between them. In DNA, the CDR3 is TGTGCCAGCAGCACAGACACTGAAGCTTTCTTT. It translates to CASSTDTEAFF.

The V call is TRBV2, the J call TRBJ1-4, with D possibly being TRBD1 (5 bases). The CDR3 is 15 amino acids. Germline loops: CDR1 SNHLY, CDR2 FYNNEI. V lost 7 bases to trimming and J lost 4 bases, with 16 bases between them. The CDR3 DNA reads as TGTGCCAGCACAGCGGGGGAGGCAAATAATGAAAAACTGTTTTTT. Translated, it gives CASTAGEANNEKLFF.

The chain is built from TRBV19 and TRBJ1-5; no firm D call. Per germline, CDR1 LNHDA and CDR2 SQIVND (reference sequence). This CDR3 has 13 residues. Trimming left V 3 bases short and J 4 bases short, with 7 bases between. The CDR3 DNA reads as TGTGCCAGTAGTATTGTAGAAAATCAGCCCCAGCATTTT. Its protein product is CASSIVENQPQHF.

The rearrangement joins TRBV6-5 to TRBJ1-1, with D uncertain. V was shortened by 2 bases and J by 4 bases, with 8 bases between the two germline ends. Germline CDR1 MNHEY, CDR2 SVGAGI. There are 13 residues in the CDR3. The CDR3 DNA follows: TGTGCCAGCAGTTACGAGGGAGCCACTGAAGCTTTCTTT. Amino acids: CASSYEGATEAFF.

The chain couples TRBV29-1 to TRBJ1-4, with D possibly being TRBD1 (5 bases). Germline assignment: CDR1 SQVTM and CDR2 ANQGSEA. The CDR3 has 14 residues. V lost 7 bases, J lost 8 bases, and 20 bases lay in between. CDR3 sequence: CSALGALGNEKLFF. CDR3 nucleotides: TGCAGCGCCCTAGGGGCTCTGGGGAACGAAAAACTGTTTTTT.

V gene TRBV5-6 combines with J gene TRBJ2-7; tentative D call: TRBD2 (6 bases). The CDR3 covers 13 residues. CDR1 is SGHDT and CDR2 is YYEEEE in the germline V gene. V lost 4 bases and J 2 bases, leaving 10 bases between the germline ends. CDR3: CASSLGGPYEQYF. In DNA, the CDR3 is TGTGCCAGCAGCCTCGGAGGGCCCTACGAGCAGTACTTC. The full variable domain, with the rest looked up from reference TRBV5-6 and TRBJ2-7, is DAGVTQSPTHLIKTRGQQVTLRCSPKSGHDTVSWYQQALGQGPQFIFQYYEEEERQRGNFPDRFSGHQFPNYSSELNVNALLLGDSALYLCASSLGGPYEQYFGPGTRLTVT.

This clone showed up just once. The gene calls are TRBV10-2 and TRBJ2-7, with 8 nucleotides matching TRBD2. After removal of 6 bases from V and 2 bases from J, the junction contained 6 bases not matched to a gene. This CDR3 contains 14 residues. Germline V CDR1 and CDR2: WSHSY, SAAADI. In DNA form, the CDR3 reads TGCGCCAGCAGGGAAACTAGCGGACCCTACGAGCAGTACTTC. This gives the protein CASRETSGPYEQYF.

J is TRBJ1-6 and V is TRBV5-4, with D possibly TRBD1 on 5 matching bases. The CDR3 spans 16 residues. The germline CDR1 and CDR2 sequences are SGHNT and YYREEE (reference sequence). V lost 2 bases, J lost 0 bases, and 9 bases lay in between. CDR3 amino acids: CASSLGQGSYNSPLHF. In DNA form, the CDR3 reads TGTGCCAGCAGCTTAGGTCAGGGCTCCTATAATTCACCCCTCCACTTT.

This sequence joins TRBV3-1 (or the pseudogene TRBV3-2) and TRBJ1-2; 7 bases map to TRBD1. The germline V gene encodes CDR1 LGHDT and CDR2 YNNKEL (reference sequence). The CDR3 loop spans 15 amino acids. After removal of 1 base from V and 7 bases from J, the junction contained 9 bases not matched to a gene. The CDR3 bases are TGTGCCAGCAGCCAAGGTCTCGACAGGGTTTCTGGCTACACCTTC. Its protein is CASSQGLDRVSGYTF.

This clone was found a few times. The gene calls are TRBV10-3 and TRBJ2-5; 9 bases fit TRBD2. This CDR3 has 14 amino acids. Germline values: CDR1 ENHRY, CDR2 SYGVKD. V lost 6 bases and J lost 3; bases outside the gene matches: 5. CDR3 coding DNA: TGTGCCATCAGACTCGGCGGGAGGGAAGAGACCCAGTACTTC. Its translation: CAIRLGGREETQYF.